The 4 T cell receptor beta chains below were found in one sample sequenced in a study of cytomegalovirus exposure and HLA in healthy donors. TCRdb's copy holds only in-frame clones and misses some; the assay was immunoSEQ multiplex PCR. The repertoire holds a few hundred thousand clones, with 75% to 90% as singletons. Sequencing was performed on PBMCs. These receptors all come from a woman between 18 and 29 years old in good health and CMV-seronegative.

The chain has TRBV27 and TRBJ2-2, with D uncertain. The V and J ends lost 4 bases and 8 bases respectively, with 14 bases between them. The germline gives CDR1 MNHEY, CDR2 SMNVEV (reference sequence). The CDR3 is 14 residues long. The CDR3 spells CASSYLGEQGELFF. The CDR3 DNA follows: TGTGCCAGCAGTTACTTAGGAGAGCAGGGGGAGCTGTTTTTT.

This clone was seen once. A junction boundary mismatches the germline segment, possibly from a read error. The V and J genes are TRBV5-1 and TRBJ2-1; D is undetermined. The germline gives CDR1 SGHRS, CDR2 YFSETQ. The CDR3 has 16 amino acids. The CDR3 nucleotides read TGCGCCAGCAGCTTGGGCACCTACGGATCCTACAATGAGCGGTTCTTC. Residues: CASSLGTYGSYNERFF.

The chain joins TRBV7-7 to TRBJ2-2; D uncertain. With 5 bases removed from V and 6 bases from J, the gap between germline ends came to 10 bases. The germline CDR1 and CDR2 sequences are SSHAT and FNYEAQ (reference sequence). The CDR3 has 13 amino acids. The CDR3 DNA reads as TGTGCCAGCAGCCAAGCCCCTGCCGGGGAGCTGTTTTTT. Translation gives CASSQAPAGELFF.

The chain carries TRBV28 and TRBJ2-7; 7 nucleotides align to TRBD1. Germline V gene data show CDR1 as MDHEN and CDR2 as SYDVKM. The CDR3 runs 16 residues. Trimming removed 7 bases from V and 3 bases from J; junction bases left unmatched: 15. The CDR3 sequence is CASTSSRQGTGYEQYF. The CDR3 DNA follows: TGTGCCAGCACCTCATCTCGACAGGGCACAGGCTACGAGCAGTACTTC.